This T cell receptor beta chain stems from a study of T-cell memory formation after mild COVID-19. Points from the study as a whole: Day 15 to 85 contracting clones showed balanced CD4/CD8; later expanders leaned CD4+. Nothing confirmed that second-wave clones peaking on day 37 were specific for SARS-CoV-2. CD4+ clones that contracted lay mainly in CM and EM; CD8+ ones lay in EMRA. Certain responding clones were present in pre-infection memory, suggesting participation of cross-reactive memory.

One entry per CDR3 protein results from TCRdb running MiXCR on the 5' RACE reads. Here the sample spans roughly 450,000 distinct CDR3 sequences, more than 15% being singletons. With regard to this clonotype: As yet, its antigen is unknown. At one boundary the junction diverges from the germline segment, which might be a read error.

In germline, CDR1 is SSHAT, CDR2 FNYEAQ (reference sequence). This CDR3 is 15 amino acids long. The genes are TRBV7-7 and TRBJ2-3, with a weak D call TRBD2 (6 bases). The sample comprised PBMCs or a T cell subset sorted from them (not recorded which). The receptor was isolated from a man between 18 and 35 years old who had mild COVID-19 (a few samples of this study predate the infection). Cell type and time point are not known. CDR3: CASSPQLPGLDTQYF. The CDR3 nucleotides read TGTGCTAGCAGTCCCCAACTCCCGGGACTAGATACGCAGTATTTT.